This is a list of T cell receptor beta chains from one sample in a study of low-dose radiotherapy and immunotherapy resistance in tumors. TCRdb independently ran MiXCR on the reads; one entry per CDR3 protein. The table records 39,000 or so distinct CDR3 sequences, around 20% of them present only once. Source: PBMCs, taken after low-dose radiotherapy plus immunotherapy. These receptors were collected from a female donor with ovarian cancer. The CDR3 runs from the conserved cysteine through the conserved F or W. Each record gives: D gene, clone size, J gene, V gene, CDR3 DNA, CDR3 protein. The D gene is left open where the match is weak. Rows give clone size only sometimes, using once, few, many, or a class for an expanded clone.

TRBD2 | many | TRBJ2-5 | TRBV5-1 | TGCGCCAGCACCTCGGGGGGTAGCCAAGAGACCCAGTACTTC | CASTSGGSQETQYF
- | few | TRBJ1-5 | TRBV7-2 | TGTGCCAGCAGCTTTTATAGCAATCAGCCCCAGCATTTT | CASSFYSNQPQHF
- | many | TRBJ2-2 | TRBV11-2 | TGTGCCAGCAGCCCACAGGGAAGGAGAAACACCGGGGAGCTGTTTTTT | CASSPQGRRNTGELFF
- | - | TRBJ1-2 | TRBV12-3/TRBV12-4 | TGTGCCAGCAGGTCGACAGCTGGCTATGGCTACACCTTC | CASRSTAGYGYTF
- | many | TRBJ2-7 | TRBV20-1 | TGCAGTGCCGCTGGGCCAACAGGGAAGGAAAACGAGCAGTACTTC | CSAAGPTGKENEQYF
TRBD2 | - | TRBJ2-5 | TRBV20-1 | TGCAGTGCCCCGGGACTAGTGCAAGAGACCCAGTACTTC | CSAPGLVQETQYF
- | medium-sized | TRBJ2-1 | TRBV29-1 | TGCAGCGTTGAGTCGGAGGGGTGGGAGCAGTTCTTC | CSVESEGWEQFF
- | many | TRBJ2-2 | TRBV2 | TGTGCCAGCACCCCGGAGGGCCTTAACACCGGGGAGCTGTTTTTT | CASTPEGLNTGELFF
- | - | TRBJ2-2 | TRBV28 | TGTGCCACTGACAGGAACACCGGGGAGCTGTTTTTT | CATDRNTGELFF
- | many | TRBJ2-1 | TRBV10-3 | TGTGCCATCAGTGGGGACGGGTCGGGGCAGTTCTTC | CAISGDGSGQFF
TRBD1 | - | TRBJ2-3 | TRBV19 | TGTGCCAGTGGGACGGACAGGGGGCGCAAAGATACGCAGTATTTT | CASGTDRGRKDTQYF
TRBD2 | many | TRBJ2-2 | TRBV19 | TGTGCCAGTAGTATCGTTTGGACTAGCGGGAGAGTCGGGGAGCTGTTTTTT | CASSIVWTSGRVGELFF
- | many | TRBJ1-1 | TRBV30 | TGTGCCTGGAGTGTAGAGGCAGGGAATATGAACACTGAAGCTTTCTTT | CAWSVEAGNMNTEAFF
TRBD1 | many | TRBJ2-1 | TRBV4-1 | TGCGCCAGCAGGGACGGGACAGGGAGAAACAATGAGCAGTTCTTC | CASRDGTGRNNEQFF
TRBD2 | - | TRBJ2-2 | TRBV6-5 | TGTGCCAGCAGAGGACTAGCGGGGGGGCTCAGCACCGGGGAGCTGTTTTTT | CASRGLAGGLSTGELFF
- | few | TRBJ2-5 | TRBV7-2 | TGTGCCAGCAGCCCCACTAGTGGGCCGGGGGCCCAGTACTTC | CASSPTSGPGAQYF
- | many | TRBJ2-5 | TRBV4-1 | TGCGCCAGCAGCCCCTACGAGCTCCAAGAGACCCAGTACTTC | CASSPYELQETQYF
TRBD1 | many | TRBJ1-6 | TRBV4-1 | TGCGCCAGCAGCCAAGAGACAGGGGGCGGTTCACCCCTCCACTTT | CASSQETGGGSPLHF
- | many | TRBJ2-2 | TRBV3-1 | TGTGCCAGCAGCCAAGCCCGGGACCCTTGGGCCGGGGAGCTGTTTTTT | CASSQARDPWAGELFF
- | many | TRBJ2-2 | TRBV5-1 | TGCGCCAGCAGCCCTATACGGGGGATCGGCACCGGGGAGCTGTTTTTT | CASSPIRGIGTGELFF
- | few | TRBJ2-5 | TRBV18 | TGTGCCAGCTCACCGATCGGCGAGACCCAGTACTTC | CASSPIGETQYF
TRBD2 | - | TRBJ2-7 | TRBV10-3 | TGTGCGGGAGCGGGAAATGACTACGAGCAGTACTTC | CAGAGNDYEQYF
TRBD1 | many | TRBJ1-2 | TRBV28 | TGTGCCAGCAAACGGACAGGGGGCGGCTATGGCTACACCTTC | CASKRTGGGYGYTF
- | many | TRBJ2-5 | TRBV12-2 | TGTGCAAGTCGCTTAGGGGCTCAGGGTGAGGAGACCCAGTACTTC | CASRLGAQGEETQYF
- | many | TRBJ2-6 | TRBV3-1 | TGTGCCAGCAGCCCCCCGGCCTCTGGGGCCAACGTCCTGACTTTC | CASSPPASGANVLTF
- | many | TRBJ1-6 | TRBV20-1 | TGCAGTGCTTTGGGACGTTGGGCCCTCCACTTT | CSALGRWALHF
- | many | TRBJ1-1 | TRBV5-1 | TGCGCCAGCAGCCCGCGGGGGGCAGAGCCCAACACTGAAGCTTTCTTT | CASSPRGAEPNTEAFF
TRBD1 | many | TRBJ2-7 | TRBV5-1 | TGCGCCAGCAGCCCAGGACAGGGACCCTACGAGCAGTACTTC | CASSPGQGPYEQYF
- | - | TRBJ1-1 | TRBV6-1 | TGTGCCAGCAGTGAAGAGGGGGGAATGAACACTGAAGCTTTCTTT | CASSEEGGMNTEAFF
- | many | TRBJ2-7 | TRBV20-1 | TGCAGTGCTACAAAGACAGTTTCCTACGAGCAGTACTTC | CSATKTVSYEQYF
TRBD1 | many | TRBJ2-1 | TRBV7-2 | TGTGCCAGCAGCTTATCGACAGGGAATAATGAGCAGTTCTTC | CASSLSTGNNEQFF
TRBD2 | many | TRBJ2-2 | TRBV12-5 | TGTGCTAGTGGGCACTCCCGCGGGGGGCAGAACACCGGGGAGCTGTTTTTT | CASGHSRGGQNTGELFF
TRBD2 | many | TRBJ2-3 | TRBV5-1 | TGCGCCAGCACCGGGAGGGCGTCCACAGATACGCAGTATTTT | CASTGRASTDTQYF
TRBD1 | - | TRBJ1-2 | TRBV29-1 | TGCAGCACGACGGGACAGGGAAACTATGGCTACACCTTC | CSTTGQGNYGYTF
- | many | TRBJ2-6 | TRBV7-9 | TGTGCCAGCAGCTCGACCGCGGCTGGGGCCAACGTCCTGACTTTC | CASSSTAAGANVLTF
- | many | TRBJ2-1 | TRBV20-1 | TGCAGTGCTAGGGTGGTCAGGAACTCCTACAATGAGCAGTTCTTC | CSARVVRNSYNEQFF
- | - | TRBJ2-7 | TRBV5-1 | TGCGCCAGCAGCCCGGGGGACCTCGGTTCCTACGAGCAGTACTTC | CASSPGDLGSYEQYF
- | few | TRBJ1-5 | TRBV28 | TGTGCCAGCAGCCAAACGGACAGCCGATCTCTGTTATCCCAGCATTTT | CASSQTDSRSLLSQHF
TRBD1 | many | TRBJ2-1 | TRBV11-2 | TGTGCCAGCAGCACGGACAGGGCCTACAATGAGCAGTTCTTC | CASSTDRAYNEQFF
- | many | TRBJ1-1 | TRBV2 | TGTGCCAGCAGATCCGGGCTTTACACTGAAGCTTTCTTT | CASRSGLYTEAFF
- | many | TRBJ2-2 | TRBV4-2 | TGTGCCAGCAGCCAGGGCGGGGACCACACCGGGGAGCTGTTTTTT | CASSQGGDHTGELFF
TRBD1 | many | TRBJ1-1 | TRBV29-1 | TGCTATATTAGGACCGGGACAGCTGAAGCTTTCTTT | CYIRTGTAEAFF
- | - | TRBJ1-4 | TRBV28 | TGTGCCAGCAGTTTAGGCACCCATGAGGAAAAACTGTTTTTT | CASSLGTHEEKLFF
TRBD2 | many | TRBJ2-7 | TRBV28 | TGTGCCAGCAGTGGGGAGGGCCCAAGGTCCGAGCAGTACTTC | CASSGEGPRSEQYF
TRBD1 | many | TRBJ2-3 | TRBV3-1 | TGTGCCAGCAGCCAAAGGGGGCGAACAGATACGCAGTATTTT | CASSQRGRTDTQYF